The sequence of this TCR beta chain was determined in a study of cytomegalovirus exposure and HLA in healthy donors. This clone was seen a single time. Both 60 Vbeta primers and 13 Jbeta primers went into the PCR. Profiling relied on immunoSEQ multiplex PCR, and the TCRdb table lists in-frame clones only, not all of them. The profile shows under 200,000 clones, approximately 80% of them singletons. The V gene's germline CDR1 is SGDLS and CDR2 YYNGEE. With 3 bases clipped from V and 0 bases from J, the junction kept 8 bases outside the gene matches. The CDR3 has 17 amino acids. This chain connects TRBV9 to TRBJ1-3; TRBD1 matches at 8 bases. The sequencing sample was made of PBMCs. The receptor was isolated from a man between 50 and 59 years old in good health and CMV-seropositive. The CDR3 bases are TGTGCCAGCAGCGGCTGGGGACAGGCGGTCTCTGGAAACACCATATATTTT. The encoded protein is CASSGWGQAVSGNTIYF.